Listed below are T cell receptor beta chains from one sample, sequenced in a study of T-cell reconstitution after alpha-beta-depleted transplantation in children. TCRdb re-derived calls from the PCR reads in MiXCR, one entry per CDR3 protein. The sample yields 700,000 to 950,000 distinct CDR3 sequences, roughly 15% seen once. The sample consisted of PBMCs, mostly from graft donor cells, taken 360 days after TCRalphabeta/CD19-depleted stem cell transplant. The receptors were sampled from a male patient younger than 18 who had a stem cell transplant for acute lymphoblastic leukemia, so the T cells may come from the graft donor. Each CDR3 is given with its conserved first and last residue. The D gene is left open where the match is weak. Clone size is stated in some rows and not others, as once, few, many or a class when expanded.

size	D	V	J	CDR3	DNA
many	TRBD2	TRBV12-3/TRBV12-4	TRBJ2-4	CASKPGLAAPRGIQYF	TGTGCCAGCAAACCAGGACTAGCGGCACCCAGGGGGATTCAGTACTTC
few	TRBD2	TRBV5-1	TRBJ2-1	CASSQSSGRVNEQFF	TGCGCCAGCAGCCAATCTAGCGGGAGGGTTAATGAGCAGTTCTTC
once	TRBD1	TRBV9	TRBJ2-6	CASSVDRETGANVLTF	TGTGCCAGCAGCGTGGACAGGGAAACCGGGGCCAACGTCCTGACTTTC
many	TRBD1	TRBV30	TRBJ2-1	CASGQGSSSYNEQFF	TGTGCCTCCGGACAGGGATCAAGCTCCTACAATGAGCAGTTCTTC
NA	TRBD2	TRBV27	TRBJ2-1	CASRPRAGVANAQFF	TGTGCCAGCAGGCCCAGGGCGGGAGTCGCCAATGCGCAGTTCTTC
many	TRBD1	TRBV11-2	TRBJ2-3	CASRGVQGATDTQYF	TGTGCCAGCAGGGGGGTTCAGGGGGCTACAGATACGCAGTATTTT
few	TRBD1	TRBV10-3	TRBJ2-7	CAISEWDRAGEQYF	TGTGCCATCAGTGAGTGGGACAGGGCGGGGGAGCAGTACTTC
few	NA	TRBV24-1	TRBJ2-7	CATSGLSGSGEQYF	TGTGCCACCAGCGGCCTTAGCGGTTCCGGGGAGCAGTACTTC
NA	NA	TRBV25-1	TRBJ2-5	CASSESGVTTGRPPKETQYF	TGTGCCAGCAGTGAATCCGGCGTAACGACAGGGAGGCCCCCCAAAGAGACCCAGTACTTC
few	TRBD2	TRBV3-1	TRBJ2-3	CASSRTSGRVDTQYF	TGTGCCAGCAGCCGGACTAGCGGGAGGGTAGATACGCAGTATTTT
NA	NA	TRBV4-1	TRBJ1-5	CASSQDRDSNQPQHF	TGCGCCAGCAGCCAAGATCGTGATAGCAATCAGCCCCAGCATTTT
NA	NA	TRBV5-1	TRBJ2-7	CASSLAIQVYEQYF	TGCGCCAGCAGCTTGGCTATTCAAGTCTACGAGCAGTACTTC
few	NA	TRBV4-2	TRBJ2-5	CASSQNGPQETQYF	TGTGCCAGCAGCCAAAACGGGCCCCAAGAGACCCAGTACTTC
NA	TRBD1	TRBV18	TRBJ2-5	CASSPRTGLETQYF	TGTGCCAGCTCACCTCGGACAGGGCTAGAGACCCAGTACTTC